This T cell receptor beta chain was recorded in a study of blood T cell repertoires in COVID-19. Study-wide context: The United States, Italy and Spain were the sources of the acute and convalescent COVID-19 samples. PBMCs, B-cell-depleted T cells, or T cells provided the cDNA or gDNA that made up the material.

This CDR3 region has 12 residues. CDR1 SEHNR and CDR2 FQNEAQ come from the germline V gene (reference sequence). Trimming took off 7 bases at V and 6 bases at J, with 12 bases between the two ends. Study processing details: Estimated nucleated cell counts came from reference gene primer amplification. The repertoire was sequenced with immunoSEQ multiplex PCR; TCRdb's copy has only in-frame clones and lacks some. V, J and clone size are taken as reported in that table, and D and trimming were inferred from the DNA itself. This table holds some 140,000 clones, over 75% found once. Seattle's enrolled individuals joined amid active infection and were then monitored longitudinally.

This receptor was identified in a man aged 60 to 75 with COVID-19, enrolled during active disease. This rearrangement joins TRBV7-9 to TRBJ1-1; TRBD1 might be the D (5 bases). Input material: peripheral blood. CDR3 sequence (DNA): TGTGCCAGCAACACACAGGACGCTGAAGCTTTCTTT. It encodes CASNTQDAEAFF.